This T cell receptor beta chain is from a study of cytomegalovirus exposure and HLA in healthy donors. Study outcomes and limitations: In a later analysis, HLA-associated beta chains showed higher expansion and lower generation probabilities than comparable chains.

Primers included in the PCR were 60 Vbeta and 13 Jbeta primers. Clones were sequenced by immunoSEQ multiplex PCR, and TCRdb holds only the in-frame ones, with some missing. The sample holds 100,000 to 150,000 clones, under 12% seen once. CDR1 and CDR2 (germline): SGHTS, YDEGEE. V gave up 3 bases and J gave up 5 bases; unmatched junction bases: 10. This CDR3 region has 15 residues. This clone was observed a few times. The target antigen is unknown. This TCR came from a woman aged 18 to 35 in good health and CMV-seropositive. Sequences were obtained from PBMCs. The V and J genes are TRBV5-8 and TRBJ2-7; 8 positions match TRBD2. The CDR3 DNA reads as TGTGCCAGCAGCTCGGCTTTAGCGGGACCGGACGAGCAGTACTTC. It translates to CASSSALAGPDEQYF.